There are many counts of the clone carrying this T cell receptor (beta chain). These data are taken from a study of T cells in Graves' hyperthyroidism and ophthalmopathy. Study information: At the time of initial diagnosis and before any treatment, peripheral blood was collected.

TCR beta CDR3 sequences were amplified from RNA transcripts. The HTBI set primed first-round TCR CDR3 RT-PCR. TCRdb independently ran MiXCR on the multiplex PCR reads; one entry per CDR3 protein. This table has roughly 380,000 distinct CDR3 sequences, around 18% appearing once. The study based diagnoses on clinical symptoms, serum thyroxine and TRAb, thyroid ultrasound and orbital computed tomography. Sequenced input: blood. The sequence derives from a middle-aged woman with Graves' ophthalmopathy.

In DNA, the CDR3 is TGTGCCAGCAGTTTATTAGTTCGGGTCGACTCCTACGAGCAGTACTTC. Amino acid sequence: CASSLLVRVDSYEQYF. The chain uses TRBV28 and TRBJ2-7; D is unresolved. Germline lookup yields CDR1 MDHEN and CDR2 SYDVKM. V lost 1 base and J lost 0, with 13 bases in between. The CDR3 is 16 amino acids.